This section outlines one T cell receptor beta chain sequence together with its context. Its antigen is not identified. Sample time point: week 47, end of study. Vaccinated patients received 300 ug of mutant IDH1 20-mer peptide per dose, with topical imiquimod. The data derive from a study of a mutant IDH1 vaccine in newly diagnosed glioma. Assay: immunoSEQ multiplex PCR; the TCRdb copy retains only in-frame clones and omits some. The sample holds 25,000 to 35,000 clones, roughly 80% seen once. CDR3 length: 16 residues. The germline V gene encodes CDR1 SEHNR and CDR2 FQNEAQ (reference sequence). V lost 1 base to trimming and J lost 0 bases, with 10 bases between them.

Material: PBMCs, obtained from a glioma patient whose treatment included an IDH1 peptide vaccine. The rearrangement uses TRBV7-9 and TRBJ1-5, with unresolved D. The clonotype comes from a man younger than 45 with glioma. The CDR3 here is CASSLGYDYSNQPQHF. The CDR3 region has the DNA TGTGCCAGCAGCTTAGGGTACGATTATAGCAATCAGCCCCAGCATTTT.